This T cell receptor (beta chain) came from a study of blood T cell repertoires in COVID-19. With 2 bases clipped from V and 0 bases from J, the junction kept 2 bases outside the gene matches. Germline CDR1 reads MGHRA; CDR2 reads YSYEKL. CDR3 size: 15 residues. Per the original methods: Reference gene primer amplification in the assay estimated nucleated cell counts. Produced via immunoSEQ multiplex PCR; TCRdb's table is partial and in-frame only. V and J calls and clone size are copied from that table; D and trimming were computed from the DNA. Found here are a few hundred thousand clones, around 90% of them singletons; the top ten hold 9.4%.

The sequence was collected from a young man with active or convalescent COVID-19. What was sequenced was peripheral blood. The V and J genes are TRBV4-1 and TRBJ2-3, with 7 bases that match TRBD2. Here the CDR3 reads CASSQLSGSTDTQYF. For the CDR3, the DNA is TGCGCCAGCAGCCAACTTAGCGGGAGCACAGATACGCAGTATTTT.